The 20 T cell receptor beta chains reported below all come from one sample, sequenced in a study of Ad26.COV2.S vaccination and SARS-CoV-2 variants. Treatment denoted: over 15 received Ad26.COV2.S at low or high dose, single or two shots; roughly 5 received placebo; per-sample allocation not given. Sample collection was performed on day 63 after the first vaccine or placebo injection. The table came from immunoSEQ multiplex PCR; TCRdb's copy has only in-frame clones and leaves some out. In the table there are more than 300,000 clones, roughly 90% of which are singletons. This material consisted of peripheral blood, taken in a trial of Ad26.COV2.S vaccine versus placebo. The source of these receptors is a person aged 18-65 years who received the Ad26.COV2.S COVID-19 vaccine or a placebo.

The rearrangement joins TRBV2 to TRBJ1-2; D is undetermined. With 5 bases removed from V and 7 bases from J, the gap between germline ends came to 17 bases. CDR1 is SNHLY and CDR2 is FYNNEI in the germline V gene. The CDR3 has 14 amino acids. The CDR3 bases are TGTGCCAGCAGTTTTTCGGACGCTCGGGCTGGCTACACCTTC. It translates to CASSFSDARAGYTF.

The V gene is TRBV28, the J gene TRBJ1-2; D is unresolved. CDR1 and CDR2 (germline): MDHEN, SYDVKM. The V gene lost 5 bases and the J gene lost 1 base, with 14 bases spanning the gap. The CDR3 has 15 amino acids. The CDR3 sequence: CASSGFRRVNYGYTF. CDR3 coding DNA: TGTGCCAGCAGTGGCTTTAGGAGAGTTAACTATGGCTACACCTTC.

This chain connects TRBV25-1 to TRBJ1-2, with D unclear. The CDR3 extends over 12 amino acids. The germline CDR1 and CDR2 sequences are MGHDK and SYGVNS. V lost 5 bases to trimming and J lost 8 bases, with 12 bases between them. CDR3 sequence reads: CASSSLRSGYTF. DNA of the CDR3: TGTGCCAGCAGTTCTCTTCGAAGCGGCTACACCTTC.

The CDR3 sequence is CASSLDTVYEQYF. The CDR3 bases are TGTGCCAGCAGCTTAGATACAGTCTACGAGCAGTACTTC. The chain employs TRBV11-3 and TRBJ2-7; D is uncertain. Between the trimmed V and J ends, which lost 0 bases and 3 bases, there was a span of 6 bases. Germline V gene sequence: CDR1 SGHNT, CDR2 YENEEA. This CDR3 region has 13 residues.

J is TRBJ1-2 and V is TRBV19; D ambiguous. The CDR3 is 13 amino acids. Germline V lookup: CDR1 LNHDA, CDR2 SQIVND (reference sequence). V was trimmed by 5 bases and J by 5 bases, leaving 12 bases between them. This CDR3 reads CASSFGEDYGYTF. CDR3 coding DNA: TGTGCCAGTAGTTTCGGGGAGGATTATGGCTACACCTTC.

This clone was detected a few times. J is TRBJ1-5 and V is TRBV27, with unresolved D. Germline V gene data show CDR1 as MNHEY and CDR2 as SMNVEV (reference sequence). There are 12 residues in the CDR3. V was trimmed by 4 bases and J by 0 bases, leaving 1 base between them. The CDR3 is CASSYSNQPQHF. As DNA, the CDR3 is TGTGCCAGCAGTTATAGCAATCAGCCCCAGCATTTT.

The rearrangement links TRBV10-3 to TRBJ2-1; TRBD1 matches at 9 bases. The V gene's germline CDR1 is ENHRY and CDR2 SYGVKD. The CDR3 runs 17 residues. The trim removed 2 bases at V and 7 bases at J, leaving 12 bases unmatched. Here the CDR3 reads CAISERAGTGWRNEQFF. DNA of the CDR3: TGTGCCATCAGTGAGCGCGCCGGGACAGGGTGGAGGAATGAGCAGTTCTTC.

This chain uses TRBV7-2 with TRBJ2-3; D is possibly TRBD1 (6 bases). Germline V gene lookup returns CDR1 SGHTA and CDR2 FQGNSA. Deletions cut 6 bases from V and 5 bases from J, with 9 bases between. The length of the CDR3 is 12 residues. The CDR3 DNA is TGTGCCAGCAGACCAGGGGAAGATACGCAGTATTTT. Its translation: CASRPGEDTQYF.

This chain joins TRBV4-1 and TRBJ2-5; D is possibly TRBD1 or TRBD2 (5 bases each). With 1 base removed from V and 5 bases from J, the gap between germline ends came to 14 bases. Germline V gene sequence: CDR1 MGHRA, CDR2 YSYEKL. The CDR3 is 15 residues long. Here the CDR3 reads CASSQVQGWGETQYF. The CDR3 nucleotides are TGCGCCAGCAGCCAAGTGCAGGGTTGGGGGGAGACCCAGTACTTC.

The chain carries TRBV4-3 and TRBJ2-3; TRBD2 matches 8 bases. V was pared by 0 bases and J by 6 bases, with 5 bases of the junction left unmatched. This CDR3 spans 15 amino acids. Germline CDR1 LGHNA, CDR2 YSLEER. CDR3 DNA sequence: TGCGCCAGCAGCCAAGATCCAACGGGGGGGGATACGCAGTATTTT. This codes for CASSQDPTGGDTQYF.

The chain is built from TRBV19 and TRBJ1-1; possible D gene TRBD1, 6 bases. Trimming took 7 bases from V and 4 from J, leaving 16 bases between them. The CDR3 has 14 amino acids. From germline, CDR1 is LNHDA and CDR2 SQIVND (reference sequence). The CDR3 sequence is CASTYRAVSTEAFF. The CDR3 DNA sequence: TGTGCCAGTACCTACAGGGCGGTGAGCACTGAAGCTTTCTTT.

V usage is TRBV28 and J usage is TRBJ2-1, with 7 bases aligning to TRBD1. The CDR3 consists of 15 residues. Germline V gives CDR1 MDHEN, CDR2 SYDVKM. Trimming at V came to 5 bases and at J to 2 bases, leaving 6 bases not matched to a gene. The CDR3 bases are TGTGCCAGCAGTCAGACAGGGCTCCCCTACAATGAGCAGTTCTTC. Residues: CASSQTGLPYNEQFF.

The V gene is TRBV3-1 (or the pseudogene TRBV3-2), the J gene TRBJ1-1; D gene uncertain. Trimming pared 6 bases from V and 5 bases from J, leaving 13 bases between. Germline loops: CDR1 LGHDT, CDR2 YNNKEL (reference sequence). The CDR3 has 13 residues. The CDR3 here is CASRAKGLTEAFF. The CDR3 coding sequence is TGTGCCAGCAGAGCAAAAGGGTTGACTGAAGCTTTCTTT.

The chain recombines TRBV19 with TRBJ2-2, with D hard to call. Trimming cost V 7 bases and J 3 bases, with 12 bases left between them. The germline CDR1 and CDR2 sequences are LNHDA and SQIVND (reference sequence). The CDR3 is 14 residues long. The CDR3 here is CASNQVVDTGELFF. The CDR3 DNA reads as TGTGCCAGTAACCAGGTCGTGGACACCGGGGAGCTGTTTTTT.

V and J are TRBV6-5 and TRBJ2-2; D unresolved. Looked up from germline, CDR1 is MNHEY and CDR2 is SVGAGI. The CDR3 is 15 residues long. V dropped 0 bases and J dropped 1 base, with 6 bases sitting between them. The DNA for the CDR3 is TGTGCCAGCAGTTACTCGACTGGGAACACCGGGGAGCTGTTTTTT. Protein sequence: CASSYSTGNTGELFF.

In DNA, the CDR3 is TGTGCCTGGAGTGAACAGCTAGACTACGAGCAGTACTTC. As protein: CAWSEQLDYEQYF. The chain has TRBV30 and TRBJ2-7; D is undetermined. The length of the CDR3 is 13 residues. V was cut by 1 base and J by 3 bases, with 10 bases left in between. CDR1 is GTSNPN, CDR2 SVGIG, per germline (reference sequence).

The chain couples TRBV7-9 to TRBJ2-3, with D uncertain. Trimming removed 8 bases from V and 4 bases from J, with 13 bases in between. This CDR3 is built from 13 residues. Germline V gives CDR1 SEHNR, CDR2 FQNEAQ (reference sequence). This CDR3 is CASQAVVADTQYF. For the CDR3, the DNA is TGTGCCAGCCAAGCAGTAGTTGCAGATACGCAGTATTTT.

The V call is TRBV12-3 or TRBV12-4, the J call TRBJ2-1; tentative D call: TRBD2 (6 bases). The ends were cut back, 1 base at V and 7 bases at J, with 8 bases in the middle. There are 13 residues in the CDR3. CDR3 coding DNA: TGTGCCAGCAGTTTAGGACTAGTAAATGAGCAGTTCTTC. Translating gives CASSLGLVNEQFF.

This clone was picked up one time. The chain combines TRBV6-2 or TRBV6-3 with TRBJ2-5; 14 bases align to TRBD2. In germline, CDR1 is MNHEY, CDR2 SVGEGT. The CDR3 contains 17 residues. V lost 6 bases and J lost 4; bases outside the gene matches: 10. The CDR3 loop reads CASSSATSGRALETQYF. The DNA of the CDR3 is TGTGCCAGCAGCTCCGCGACTAGCGGGAGGGCCTTAGAGACCCAGTACTTC.

The chain is built from TRBV7-3 and TRBJ2-7, with D perhaps assigned TRBD1 or TRBD2 (6 bases each). This CDR3 region has 13 residues. Trimming took 7 bases from V and 7 from J, leaving 17 bases between them. Per germline, CDR1 SGHTA and CDR2 FQGTGA. In DNA, the CDR3 is TGTGCCAGCACAACAGGAGGGGGTGGGGAGCAGTACTTC. Its translation: CASTTGGGGEQYF. Using reference TRBV7-3 and TRBJ2-7 for the parts outside the CDR3, the full variable domain is GAGVSQTPSNKVTEKGKYVELRCDPISGHTALYWYRQSLGQGPEFLIYFQGTGAADDSGLPNDRFFAVRPEGSVSTLKIQRTERGDSAVYLCASTTGGGGEQYFGPGTRLTVT.